This TCR beta chain came from a study of CD8 T cells in Susac syndrome. CDR3 size: 16 residues. With V trimmed by 3 bases and J by 4 bases, 4 bases remained unmatched. The germline V gene has CDR1 MNHEY and CDR2 SMNVEV (reference sequence). The RNA input was about 0.45 to 1 ug, and it was reverse transcribed with random hexamers. TCR beta CDR3 was amplified by immunoSEQ covering 54 Vbeta and 13 Jbeta. TCRdb fed the immunoSEQ multiplex PCR reads into MiXCR, producing one record per CDR3 protein. The sample has about 300,000 distinct CDR3 sequences, more than 75% seen once. Sequencing of TCR beta covered CD8+ and CD4+ T cells obtained from blood. The multiple sclerosis control cohort comprised treatment-naive individuals presenting with stable or active relapsing-remitting disease. TEMRA cells were enriched by FACS, and CD4+ and CD8+ T cells were negatively isolated.

The sequencing input was CD8+ T cells from PBMCs. The sequence was obtained from a human donor with multiple sclerosis. The V call is TRBV27, the J call TRBJ2-2; TRBD2 matches 11 bases. CDR3: CASSFSGRAITGELFF. The CDR3 coding sequence is TGTGCCAGCAGTTTTAGCGGGAGGGCCATCACCGGGGAGCTGTTTTTT.